This TCR beta chain was sequenced during a study of cytomegalovirus exposure and HLA in healthy donors. Trimming removed 3 bases from V and 0 bases from J, with 6 bases in between. The CDR3 contains 13 residues. The germline CDR1 and CDR2 sequences are MNHNS and SASEGT. This clone was seen more than once but under ten times. Other DNA sequences within the sample encode an identical CDR3. Amplification used 60 Vbeta primers and 13 Jbeta primers. Method: immunoSEQ multiplex PCR; TCRdb's copy keeps in-frame clones and lacks some. The sample holds about 130,000 clones; roughly 81% are singletons and the top ten take 0.95% to 1.4%.

This TCR was sampled from a young woman in good health and CMV-seronegative. Sequenced: PBMCs. The J gene is TRBJ2-7, the V gene TRBV6-1; no clear D gene. This CDR3 reads CASSDPSSYEQYF. DNA of the CDR3: TGTGCCAGCAGTGATCCTTCCTCCTACGAGCAGTACTTC.